The TCR beta chain described here comes from a study of vaccination effects on CD4 cells after COVID-19. For the study at large: After the second dose, samples were taken at median day 72.

Trimming cost V 6 bases and J 1 base, with 10 bases left between them. The germline V gene has CDR1 MDHEN and CDR2 SYDVKM. The CDR3 loop spans 13 amino acids. Sequencing used immunoSEQ multiplex PCR; TCRdb keeps in-frame clones, though not all of them. The sample holds around 67,000 clones; around 81% are singletons and the top ten take 0.95% to 1.5%. This clone was seen a single time. Antigen: not known. Viral peptide pools were used in the ViraFEST assay to expand antigen-specific CD4+ T cells, and sequencing came afterward. Isolation of CD4+ T cells took place after around 10 days of culture. All participants had two doses of either the BNT162b2 or mRNA-1273 vaccine.

The chain has TRBV28 and TRBJ2-7; D remains ambiguous. Sequencing used CD4+ T cells from PBMCs cultured with HCoV-229E spike peptides, obtained after COVID-19 vaccination. The sequence came from a human donor who received a COVID-19 vaccine. The DNA for the CDR3 is TGTGCCAGCAGAGGGTATAGGTCCTACGAGCAGTACGTC. Translating it yields CASRGYRSYEQYV.